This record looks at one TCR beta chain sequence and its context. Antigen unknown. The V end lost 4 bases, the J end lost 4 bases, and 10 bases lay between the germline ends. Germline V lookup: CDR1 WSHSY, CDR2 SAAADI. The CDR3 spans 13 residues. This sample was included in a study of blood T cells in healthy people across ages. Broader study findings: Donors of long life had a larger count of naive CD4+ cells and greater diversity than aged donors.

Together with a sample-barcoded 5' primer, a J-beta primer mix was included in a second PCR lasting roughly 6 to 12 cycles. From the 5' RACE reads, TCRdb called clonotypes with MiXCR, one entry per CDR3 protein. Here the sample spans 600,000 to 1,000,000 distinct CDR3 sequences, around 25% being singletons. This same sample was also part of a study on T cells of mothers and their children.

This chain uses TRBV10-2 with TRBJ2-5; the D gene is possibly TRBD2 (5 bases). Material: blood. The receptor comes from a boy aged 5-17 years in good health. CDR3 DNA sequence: TGCGCCAGCAGTGGGGTAGGGAGAGAGACCCAGTACTTC. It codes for CASSGVGRETQYF.